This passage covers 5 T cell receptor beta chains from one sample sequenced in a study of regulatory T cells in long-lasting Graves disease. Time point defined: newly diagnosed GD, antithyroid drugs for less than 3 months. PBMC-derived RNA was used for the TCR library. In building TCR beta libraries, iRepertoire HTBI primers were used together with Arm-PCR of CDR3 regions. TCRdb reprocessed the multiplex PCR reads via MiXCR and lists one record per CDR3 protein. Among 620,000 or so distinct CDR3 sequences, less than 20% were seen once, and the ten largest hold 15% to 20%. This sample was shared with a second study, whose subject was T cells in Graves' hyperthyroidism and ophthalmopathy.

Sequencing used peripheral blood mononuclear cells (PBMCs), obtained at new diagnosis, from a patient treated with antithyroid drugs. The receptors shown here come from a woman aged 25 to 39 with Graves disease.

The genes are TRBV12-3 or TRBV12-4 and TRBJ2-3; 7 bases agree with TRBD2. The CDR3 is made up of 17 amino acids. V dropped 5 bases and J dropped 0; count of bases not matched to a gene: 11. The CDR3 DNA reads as TGTGCCAGCAGTCGAGGTACTAGCGCTACTAGCACAGATACGCAGTATTTT. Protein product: CASSRGTSATSTDTQYF.

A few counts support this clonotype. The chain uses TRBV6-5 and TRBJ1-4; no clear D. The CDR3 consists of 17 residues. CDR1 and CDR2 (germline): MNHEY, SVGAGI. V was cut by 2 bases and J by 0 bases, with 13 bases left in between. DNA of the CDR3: TGTGCCAGCAGTTACGATTTGCGTGGGGCAACTAATGAAAAACTGTTTTTT. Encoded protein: CASSYDLRGATNEKLFF.

The CDR3 sequence is CSVVPPGRNEKLFF. The CDR3 DNA is TGCAGCGTTGTGCCCCCAGGGCGTAATGAAAAACTGTTTTTT. The chain recombines TRBV29-1 with TRBJ1-4, with D tentatively TRBD1 (5 bases). CDR1 and CDR2 (germline): SQVTM, ANQGSEA. V lost 4 bases and J lost 4, with 13 bases in between. CDR3 length: 14 amino acids.

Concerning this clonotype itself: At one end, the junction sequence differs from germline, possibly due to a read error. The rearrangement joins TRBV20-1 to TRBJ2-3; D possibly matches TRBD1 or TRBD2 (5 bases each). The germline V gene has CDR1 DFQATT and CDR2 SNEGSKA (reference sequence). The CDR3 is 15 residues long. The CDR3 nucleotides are TGCAGTGCTAGTGATTGGGCAGGGAGTACAGATACGCAGTGTTTT. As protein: CSASDWAGSTDTQCF.

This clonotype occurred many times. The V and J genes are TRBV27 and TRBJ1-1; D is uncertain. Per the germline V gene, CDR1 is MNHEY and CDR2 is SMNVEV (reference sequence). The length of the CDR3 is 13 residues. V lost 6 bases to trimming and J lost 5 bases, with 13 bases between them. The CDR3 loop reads CASRSGGRTEAFF. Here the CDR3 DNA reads TGTGCCAGCAGGTCAGGTGGAAGGACTGAAGCTTTCTTT.